This T cell receptor (beta chain) was identified in a study of blood T cell repertoires in COVID-19. Study context: Researchers got acute and convalescent COVID-19 samples from the United States, Italy and Spain. T cells, B-cell-depleted T cells, or PBMCs provided the cDNA or gDNA that served as material.

In the authors' workflow: Reference gene primer amplification yielded estimated nucleated cell counts. The repertoire was sequenced with immunoSEQ multiplex PCR; TCRdb's copy has only in-frame clones and lacks some. That table supplies the V and J calls and clone size; D and trimming were determined from the DNA. The table includes 380,000 or so clones, 70% to 90% detected once. The sequence was obtained from a man in his forties with acute or convalescent COVID-19. The material sequenced was peripheral blood.

The CDR3 protein is CASSPTTDAYTQYF. The DNA for the CDR3 is TGTGCCAGCAGCCCGACGACAGACGCCTATACGCAGTATTTT. This chain uses TRBV3-1 (or the pseudogene TRBV3-2) with TRBJ2-3, with D perhaps matching TRBD1 (5 bases). CDR3 length equals 14 residues. From germline, CDR1 is LGHDT and CDR2 YNNKEL (reference sequence). Trimming left V 4 bases short and J 7 bases short, with 15 bases between.